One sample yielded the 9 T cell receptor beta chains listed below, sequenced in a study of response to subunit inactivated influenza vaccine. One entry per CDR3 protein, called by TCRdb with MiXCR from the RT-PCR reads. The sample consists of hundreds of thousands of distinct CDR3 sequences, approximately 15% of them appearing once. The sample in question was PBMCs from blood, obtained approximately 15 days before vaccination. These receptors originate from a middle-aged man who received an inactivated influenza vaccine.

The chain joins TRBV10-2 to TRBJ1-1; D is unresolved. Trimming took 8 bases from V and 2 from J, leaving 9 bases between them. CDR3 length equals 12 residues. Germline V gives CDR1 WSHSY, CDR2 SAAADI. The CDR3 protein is CASFRANTEAFF. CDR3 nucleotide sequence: TGCGCCAGCTTCCGGGCCAACACTGAAGCTTTCTTT.

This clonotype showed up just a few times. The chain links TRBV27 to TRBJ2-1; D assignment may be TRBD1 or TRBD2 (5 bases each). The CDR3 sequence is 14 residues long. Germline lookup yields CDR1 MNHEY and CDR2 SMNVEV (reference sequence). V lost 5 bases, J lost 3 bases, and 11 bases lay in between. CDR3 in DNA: TGTGCCAGCAGTGGGACCCCTCTCTACAATGAGCAGTTCTTC. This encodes CASSGTPLYNEQFF.

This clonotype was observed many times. In DNA, the CDR3 is TGCAGTGCTCTGGGACTAGAGTCTCACAATGAGCAGTTCTTC. Translated, it gives CSALGLESHNEQFF. V gene TRBV20-1 combines with J gene TRBJ2-1, with 8 bases identical to TRBD2. V shed 5 bases and J 5 bases; nucleotides not matched to a gene: 8. Germline-derived CDR1 and CDR2 are DFQATT and SNEGSKA (reference sequence). The CDR3 totals 14 residues.

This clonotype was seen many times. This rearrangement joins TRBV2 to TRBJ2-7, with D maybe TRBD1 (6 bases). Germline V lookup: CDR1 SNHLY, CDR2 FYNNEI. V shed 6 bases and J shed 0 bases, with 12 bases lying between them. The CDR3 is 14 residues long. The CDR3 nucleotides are TGTGCCAGCAGCCTTACAGGGTTCTCCTACGAGCAGTACTTC. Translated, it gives CASSLTGFSYEQYF.

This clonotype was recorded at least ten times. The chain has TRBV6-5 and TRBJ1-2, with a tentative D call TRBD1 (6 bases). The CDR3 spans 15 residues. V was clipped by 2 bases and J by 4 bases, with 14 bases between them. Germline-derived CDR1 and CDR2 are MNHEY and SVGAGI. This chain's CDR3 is CASSYASGATYGYTF. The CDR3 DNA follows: TGTGCCAGCAGTTACGCTTCAGGGGCGACCTATGGCTACACCTTC.

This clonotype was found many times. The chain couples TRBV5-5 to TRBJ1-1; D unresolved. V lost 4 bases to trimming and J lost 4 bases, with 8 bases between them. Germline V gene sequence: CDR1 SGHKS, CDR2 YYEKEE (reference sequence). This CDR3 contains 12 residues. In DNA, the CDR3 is TGTGCCAGCAGCCCGCGATCCACTGAAGCTTTCTTT. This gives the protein CASSPRSTEAFF.

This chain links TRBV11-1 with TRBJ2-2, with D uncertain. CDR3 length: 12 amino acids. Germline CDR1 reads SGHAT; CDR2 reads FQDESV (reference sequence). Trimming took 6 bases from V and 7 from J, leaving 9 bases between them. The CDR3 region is CASRAILGELFF. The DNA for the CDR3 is TGTGCCAGCAGAGCTATTCTCGGGGAGCTGTTTTTT.

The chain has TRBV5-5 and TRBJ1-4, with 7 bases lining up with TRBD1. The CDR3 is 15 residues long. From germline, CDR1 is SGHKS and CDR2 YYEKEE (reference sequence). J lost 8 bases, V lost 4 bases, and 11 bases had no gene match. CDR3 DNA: TGTGCCAGCAGCCCCGGGGACAGTCCGTGGGAAAAACTGTTTTTT. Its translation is CASSPGDSPWEKLFF.

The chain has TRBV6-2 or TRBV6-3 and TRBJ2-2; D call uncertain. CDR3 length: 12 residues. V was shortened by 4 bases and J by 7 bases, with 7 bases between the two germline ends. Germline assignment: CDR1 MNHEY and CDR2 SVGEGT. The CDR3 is CASSSGRGELFF. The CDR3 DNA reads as TGTGCCAGCAGTTCCGGACGCGGGGAGCTGTTTTTT.